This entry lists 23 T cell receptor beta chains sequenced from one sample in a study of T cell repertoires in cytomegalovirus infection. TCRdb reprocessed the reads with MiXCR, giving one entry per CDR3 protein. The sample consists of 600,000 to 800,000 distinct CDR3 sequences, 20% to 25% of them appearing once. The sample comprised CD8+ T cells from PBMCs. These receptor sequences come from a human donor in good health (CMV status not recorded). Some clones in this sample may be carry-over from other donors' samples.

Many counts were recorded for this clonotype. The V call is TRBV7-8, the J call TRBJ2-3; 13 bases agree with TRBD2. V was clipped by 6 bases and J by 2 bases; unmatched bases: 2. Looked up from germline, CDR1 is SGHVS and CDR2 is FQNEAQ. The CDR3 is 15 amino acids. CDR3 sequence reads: CASRLAGGTTDTQYF. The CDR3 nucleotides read TGTGCCAGCAGACTAGCGGGGGGGACCACAGATACGCAGTATTTT.

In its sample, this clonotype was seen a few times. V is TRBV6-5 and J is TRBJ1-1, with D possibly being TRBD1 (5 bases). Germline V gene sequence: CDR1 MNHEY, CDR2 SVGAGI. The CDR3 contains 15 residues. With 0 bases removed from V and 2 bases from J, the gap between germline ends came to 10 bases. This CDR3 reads CASSYSRGPNTEAFF. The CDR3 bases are TGTGCCAGCAGTTACTCACGGGGCCCCAACACTGAAGCTTTCTTT.

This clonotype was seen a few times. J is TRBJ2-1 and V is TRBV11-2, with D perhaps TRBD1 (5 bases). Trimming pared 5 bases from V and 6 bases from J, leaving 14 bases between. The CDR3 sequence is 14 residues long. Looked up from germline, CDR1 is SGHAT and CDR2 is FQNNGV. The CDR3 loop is CASSPDSPGNEQFF. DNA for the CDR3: TGTGCCAGCAGCCCCGACAGCCCCGGCAATGAGCAGTTCTTC.

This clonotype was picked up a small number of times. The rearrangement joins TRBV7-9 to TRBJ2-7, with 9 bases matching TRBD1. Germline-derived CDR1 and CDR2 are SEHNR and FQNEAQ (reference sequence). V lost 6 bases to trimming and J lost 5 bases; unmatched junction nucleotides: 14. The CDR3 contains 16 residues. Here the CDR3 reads CASSSPTGTGFDEQYF. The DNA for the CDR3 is TGTGCCAGCAGTTCGCCTACCGGGACAGGGTTCGACGAGCAGTACTTC.

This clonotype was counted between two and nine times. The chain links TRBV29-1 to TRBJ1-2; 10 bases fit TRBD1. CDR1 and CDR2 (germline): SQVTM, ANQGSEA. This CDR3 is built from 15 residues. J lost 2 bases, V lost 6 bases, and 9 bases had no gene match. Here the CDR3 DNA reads TGCAGCGTCCGGGACAGGGGCAATAGGAACTATGGCTACACCTTC. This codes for CSVRDRGNRNYGYTF.

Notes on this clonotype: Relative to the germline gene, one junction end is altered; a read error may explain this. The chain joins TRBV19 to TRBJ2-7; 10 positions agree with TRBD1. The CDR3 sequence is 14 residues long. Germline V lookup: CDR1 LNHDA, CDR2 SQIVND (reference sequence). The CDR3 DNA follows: TGTGTCAGTAGTACGACAGGGGGCGCGTACGAGCAGTACTTC. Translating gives CVSSTTGGAYEQYF. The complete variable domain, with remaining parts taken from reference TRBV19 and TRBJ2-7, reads DGGITQSPKYLFRKEGQNVTLSCEQNLNHDAMYWYRQDPGQGLRLIYYSQIVNDFQKGDIAEGYSVSREKKESFPLTVTSAQKNPTAFYLCVSSTTGGAYEQYFGPGTRLTVT.

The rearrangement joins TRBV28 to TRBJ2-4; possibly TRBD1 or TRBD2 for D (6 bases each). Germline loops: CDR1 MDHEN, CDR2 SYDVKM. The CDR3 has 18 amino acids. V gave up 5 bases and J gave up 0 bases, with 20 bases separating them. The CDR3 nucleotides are TGTGCCAGCAGTCCCCGAAGGGGGGCTGCCCTAGCCAAAAACATTCAGTACTTC. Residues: CASSPRRGAALAKNIQYF. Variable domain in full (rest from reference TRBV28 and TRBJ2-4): DVKVTQSSRYLVKRTGEKVFLECVQDMDHENMFWYRQDPGLGLRLIYFSYDVKMKEKGDIPEGYSVSREKKERFSLILESASTNQTSMYLCASSPRRGAALAKNIQYFGAGTRLSVL.

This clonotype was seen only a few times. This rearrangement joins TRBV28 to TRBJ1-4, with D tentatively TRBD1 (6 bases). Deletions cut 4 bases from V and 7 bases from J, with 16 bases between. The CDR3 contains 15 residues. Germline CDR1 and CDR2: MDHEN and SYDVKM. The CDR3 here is CASSWEGEHGEKLFF. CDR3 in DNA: TGTGCCAGCAGTTGGGAGGGGGAGCACGGTGAAAAACTGTTTTTT.

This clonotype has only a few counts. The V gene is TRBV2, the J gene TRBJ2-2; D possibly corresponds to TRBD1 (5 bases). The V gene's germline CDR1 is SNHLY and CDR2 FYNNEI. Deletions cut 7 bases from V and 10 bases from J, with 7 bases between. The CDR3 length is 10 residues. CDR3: CASKGKELFF. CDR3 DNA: TGTGCCAGCAAGGGGAAGGAGCTGTTTTTT.

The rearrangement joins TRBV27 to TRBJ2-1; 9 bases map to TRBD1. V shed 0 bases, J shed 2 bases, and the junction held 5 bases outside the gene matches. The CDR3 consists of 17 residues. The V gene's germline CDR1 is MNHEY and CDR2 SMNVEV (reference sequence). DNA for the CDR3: TGTGCCAGCAGTTTATCAGAGGGACAGGGCCCCTACAATGAGCAGTTCTTC. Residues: CASSLSEGQGPYNEQFF.

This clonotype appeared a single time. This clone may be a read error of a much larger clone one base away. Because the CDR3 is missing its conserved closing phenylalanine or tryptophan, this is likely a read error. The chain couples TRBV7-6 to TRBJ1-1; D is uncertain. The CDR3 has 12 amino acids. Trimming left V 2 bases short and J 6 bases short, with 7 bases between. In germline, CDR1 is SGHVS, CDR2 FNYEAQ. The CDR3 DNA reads TGTGCCAGCAGCTTAAGTATCGCTGAAGCTTTCTCT. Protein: CASSLSIAEAFS.

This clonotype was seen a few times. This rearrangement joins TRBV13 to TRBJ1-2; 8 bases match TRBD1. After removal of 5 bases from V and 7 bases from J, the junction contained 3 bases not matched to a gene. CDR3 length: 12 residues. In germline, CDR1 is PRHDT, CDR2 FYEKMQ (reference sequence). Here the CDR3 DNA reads TGTGCCAGCAGCCAGGACAGGGCTGGCTACACCTTC. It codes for CASSQDRAGYTF.

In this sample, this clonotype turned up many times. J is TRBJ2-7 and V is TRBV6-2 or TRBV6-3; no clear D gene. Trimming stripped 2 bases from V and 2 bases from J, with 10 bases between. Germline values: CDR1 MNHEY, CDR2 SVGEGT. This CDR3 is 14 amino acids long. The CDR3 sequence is CASSYRGVPYEQYV. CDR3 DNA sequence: TGTGCCAGCAGTTACAGAGGTGTTCCCTACGAGCAGTACGTC.

CDR3: CSVEGTDLTNTEAFF. In DNA form, the CDR3 reads TGCAGCGTTGAAGGGACAGACCTTACGAACACTGAAGCTTTCTTT. The chain links TRBV29-1 to TRBJ1-1, with a tentative D call TRBD1 (6 bases). Germline CDR1 reads SQVTM; CDR2 reads ANQGSEA. CDR3 length: 15 amino acids. Deletions cut 1 base from V and 1 base from J, with 13 bases between.

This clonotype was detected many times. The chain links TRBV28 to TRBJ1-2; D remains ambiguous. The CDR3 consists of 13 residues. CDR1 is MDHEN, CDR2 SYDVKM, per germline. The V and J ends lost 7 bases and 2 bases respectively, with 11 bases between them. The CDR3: CASKRTLNYGYTF. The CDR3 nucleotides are TGTGCCAGCAAACGGACGTTGAACTATGGCTACACCTTC.

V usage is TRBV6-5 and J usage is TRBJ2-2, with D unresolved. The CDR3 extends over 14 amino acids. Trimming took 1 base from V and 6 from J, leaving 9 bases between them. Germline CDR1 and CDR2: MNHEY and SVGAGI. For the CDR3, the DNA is TGTGCCAGCAGTTACTGGTGGATCCCCGGGGAGCTGTTTTTT. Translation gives CASSYWWIPGELFF.

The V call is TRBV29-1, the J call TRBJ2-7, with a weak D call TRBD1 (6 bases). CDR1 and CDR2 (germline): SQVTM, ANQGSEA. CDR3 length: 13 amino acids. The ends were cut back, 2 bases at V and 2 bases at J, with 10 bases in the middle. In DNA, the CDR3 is TGCAGCGTTGAATTCGACAGGCCCTACGAGCAGTACTTC. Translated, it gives CSVEFDRPYEQYF.

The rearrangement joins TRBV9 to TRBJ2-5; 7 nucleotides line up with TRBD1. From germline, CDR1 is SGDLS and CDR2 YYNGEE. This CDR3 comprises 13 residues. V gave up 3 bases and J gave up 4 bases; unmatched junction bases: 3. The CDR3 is CASSETGRETQYF. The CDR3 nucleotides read TGTGCCAGCAGCGAGACAGGGAGAGAGACCCAGTACTTC.

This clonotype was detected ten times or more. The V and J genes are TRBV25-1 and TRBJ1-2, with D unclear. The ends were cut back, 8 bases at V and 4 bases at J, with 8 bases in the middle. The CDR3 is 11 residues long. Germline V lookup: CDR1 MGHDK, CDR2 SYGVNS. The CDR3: CASDNGYGYTF. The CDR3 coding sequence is TGTGCCAGCGACAACGGCTATGGCTACACCTTC.

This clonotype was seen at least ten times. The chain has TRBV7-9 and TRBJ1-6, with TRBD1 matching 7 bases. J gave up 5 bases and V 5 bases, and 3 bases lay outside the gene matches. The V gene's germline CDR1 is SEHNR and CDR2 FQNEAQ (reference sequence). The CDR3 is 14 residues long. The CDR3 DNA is TGTGCCAGCAGCCGGGACAGCGATAATTCACCCCTCCACTTT. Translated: CASSRDSDNSPLHF.

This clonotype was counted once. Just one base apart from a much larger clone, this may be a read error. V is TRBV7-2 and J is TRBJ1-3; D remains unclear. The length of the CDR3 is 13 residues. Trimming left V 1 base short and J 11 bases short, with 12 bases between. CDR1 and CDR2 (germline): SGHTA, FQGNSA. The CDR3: CASSLDGPRPIYF. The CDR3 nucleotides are TGTGCCAGCAGCTTAGATGGACCGCGCCCCATATATTTT.

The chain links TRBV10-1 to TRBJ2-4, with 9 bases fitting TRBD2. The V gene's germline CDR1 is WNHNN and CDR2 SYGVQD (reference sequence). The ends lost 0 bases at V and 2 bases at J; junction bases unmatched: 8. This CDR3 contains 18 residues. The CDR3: CASSESIRRGGSKNIQYF. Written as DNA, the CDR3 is TGCGCCAGCAGTGAGTCGATCCGGCGGGGGGGCTCCAAAAACATTCAGTACTTC.

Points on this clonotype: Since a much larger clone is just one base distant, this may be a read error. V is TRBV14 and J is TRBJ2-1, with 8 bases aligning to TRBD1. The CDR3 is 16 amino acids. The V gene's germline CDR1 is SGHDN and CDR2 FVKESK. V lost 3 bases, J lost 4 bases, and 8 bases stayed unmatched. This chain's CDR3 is CASSHLGQGKYNEQFF. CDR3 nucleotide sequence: TGTGCCAGCAGCCATCTCGGACAGGGAAAATACAATGAGCAGTTCTTC.